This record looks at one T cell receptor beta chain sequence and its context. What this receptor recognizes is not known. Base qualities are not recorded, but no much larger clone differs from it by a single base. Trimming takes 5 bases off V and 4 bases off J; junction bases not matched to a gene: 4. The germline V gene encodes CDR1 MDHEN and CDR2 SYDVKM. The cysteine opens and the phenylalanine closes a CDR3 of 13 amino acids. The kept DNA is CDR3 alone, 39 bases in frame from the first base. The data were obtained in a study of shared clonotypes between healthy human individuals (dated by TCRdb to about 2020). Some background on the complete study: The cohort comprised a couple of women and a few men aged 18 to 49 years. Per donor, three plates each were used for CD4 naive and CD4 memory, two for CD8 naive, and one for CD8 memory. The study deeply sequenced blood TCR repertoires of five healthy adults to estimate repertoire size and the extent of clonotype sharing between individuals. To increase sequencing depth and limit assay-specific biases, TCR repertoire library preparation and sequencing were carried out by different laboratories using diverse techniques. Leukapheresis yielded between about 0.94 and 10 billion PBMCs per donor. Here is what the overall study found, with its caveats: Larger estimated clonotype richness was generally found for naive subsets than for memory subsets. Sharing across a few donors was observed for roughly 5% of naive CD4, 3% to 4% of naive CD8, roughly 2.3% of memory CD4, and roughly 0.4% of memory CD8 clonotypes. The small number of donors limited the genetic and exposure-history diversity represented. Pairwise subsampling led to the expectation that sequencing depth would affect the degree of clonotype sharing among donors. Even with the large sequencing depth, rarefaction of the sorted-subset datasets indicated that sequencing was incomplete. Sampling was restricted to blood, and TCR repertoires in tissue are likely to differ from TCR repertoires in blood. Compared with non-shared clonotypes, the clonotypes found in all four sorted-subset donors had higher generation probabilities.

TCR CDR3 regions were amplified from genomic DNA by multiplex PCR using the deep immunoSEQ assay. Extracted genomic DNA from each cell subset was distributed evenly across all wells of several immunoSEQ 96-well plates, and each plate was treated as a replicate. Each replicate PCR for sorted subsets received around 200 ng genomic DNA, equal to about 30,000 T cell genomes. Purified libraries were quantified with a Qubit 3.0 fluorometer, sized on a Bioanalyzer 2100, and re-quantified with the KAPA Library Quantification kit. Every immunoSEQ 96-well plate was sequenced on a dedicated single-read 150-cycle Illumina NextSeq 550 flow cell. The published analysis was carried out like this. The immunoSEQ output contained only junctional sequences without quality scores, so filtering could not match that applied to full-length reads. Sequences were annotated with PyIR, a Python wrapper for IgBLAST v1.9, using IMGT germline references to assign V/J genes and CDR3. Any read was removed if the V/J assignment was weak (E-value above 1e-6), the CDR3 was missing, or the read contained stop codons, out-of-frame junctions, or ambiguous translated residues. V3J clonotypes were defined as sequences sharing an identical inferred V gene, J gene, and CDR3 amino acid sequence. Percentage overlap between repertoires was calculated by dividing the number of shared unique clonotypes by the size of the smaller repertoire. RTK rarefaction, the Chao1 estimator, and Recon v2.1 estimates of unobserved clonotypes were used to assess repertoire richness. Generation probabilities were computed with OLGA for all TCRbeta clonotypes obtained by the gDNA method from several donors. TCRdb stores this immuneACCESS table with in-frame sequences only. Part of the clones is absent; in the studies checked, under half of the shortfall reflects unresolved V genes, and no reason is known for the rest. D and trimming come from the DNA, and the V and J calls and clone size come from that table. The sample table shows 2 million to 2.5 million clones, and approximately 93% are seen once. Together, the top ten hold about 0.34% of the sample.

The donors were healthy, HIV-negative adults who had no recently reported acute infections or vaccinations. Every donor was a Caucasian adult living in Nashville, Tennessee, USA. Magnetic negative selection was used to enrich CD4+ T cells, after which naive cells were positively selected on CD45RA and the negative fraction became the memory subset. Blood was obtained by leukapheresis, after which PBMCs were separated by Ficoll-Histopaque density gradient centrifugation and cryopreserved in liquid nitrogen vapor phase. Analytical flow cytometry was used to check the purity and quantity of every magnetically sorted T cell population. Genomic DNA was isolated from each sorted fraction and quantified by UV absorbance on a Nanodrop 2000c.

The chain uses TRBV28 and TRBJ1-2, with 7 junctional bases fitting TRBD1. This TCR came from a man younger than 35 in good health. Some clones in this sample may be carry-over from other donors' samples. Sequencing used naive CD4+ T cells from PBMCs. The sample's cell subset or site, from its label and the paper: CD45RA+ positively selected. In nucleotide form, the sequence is TGTGCCAGCAGTCAGGGGGGCGGCTATGGCTACACCTTC. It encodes CASSQGGGYGYTF.